The sequence of this TCR beta chain was determined in a study of T-cell memory formation after mild COVID-19. TCRdb reprocessed the 5' RACE reads via MiXCR and lists one record per CDR3 protein. This table holds under 300,000 distinct CDR3 sequences, 15% to 20% found once. This CDR3 region has 14 residues. V lost 6 bases to trimming and J lost 3 bases, with 14 bases between them. Germline values: CDR1 MDHEN, CDR2 SYDVKM. General observations from the study: Contracting clones, day 15 to 85, had balanced CD4/CD8, and later expanders favored CD4+.

As for this clonotype: Its antigen is still unknown.

The chain joins TRBV28 to TRBJ1-2; D not resolved. The sample was PBMCs or a T cell subset sorted from them (not recorded which). The receptor was derived from a man between 18 and 35 years old who had mild COVID-19 (a few samples of this study predate the infection). Cell type and time point are not known. The CDR3 DNA reads as TGTGCCAGCAGCCCCGCCGGCGGTCACTATGGCTACACCTTC. The encoded protein is CASSPAGGHYGYTF.